This section outlines one T cell receptor beta chain sequence together with its context. The sample is drawn from a study of shared clonotypes between healthy human individuals. Profiling relied on immunoSEQ multiplex PCR, and the TCRdb table lists in-frame clones only, not all of them. Of roughly 2.6 million clones in the sample, around 94% were seen once. The sample was naive CD4+ T cells sorted from blood. Subset meaning: CD45RA+ positively selected. This clonotype was obtained from a man aged 18 to 30 in good health.

CDR3 DNA sequence: TGCGCCAGCAGCGCGGCGGGCGTGGATACGCAGTATTTT. Amino acid sequence: CASSAAGVDTQYF. The J gene is TRBJ2-3, the V gene TRBV5-1; weak D call: TRBD2 (5 bases). The CDR3 has 13 residues. The germline CDR1 and CDR2 sequences are SGHRS and YFSETQ. V lost 4 bases, J lost 6 bases, and 12 bases lay in between.